Listed below are T cell receptor beta chains from one sample, sequenced in a study of shared clonotypes between healthy human individuals. Sequencing used immunoSEQ multiplex PCR; TCRdb keeps in-frame clones, though not all of them. The profile shows around 990,000 clones, 70% to 85% of them singletons. Sequencing input: memory CD4+ T cells from PBMCs. The receptor set was obtained from a man younger than 35 in good health. Some clones in this sample may be carry-over from other donors' samples. The CDR3 runs from the conserved cysteine through the conserved F or W. D genes are given only for firm matches.

v_call: TRBV2
j_call: TRBJ1-6
d_call: .
cdr3_aa: CASSENRVENSPLHF

v_call: TRBV18
j_call: TRBJ2-5
d_call: .
cdr3_aa: CASSGPEETQYF

v_call: TRBV28
j_call: TRBJ2-3
d_call: TRBD2
cdr3_aa: CASSLNRVGGGEVWNTQYF

v_call: TRBV28
j_call: TRBJ1-5
d_call: .
cdr3_aa: CASSLWAGDYSNQPQHF

v_call: TRBV5-1
j_call: TRBJ2-1
d_call: .
cdr3_aa: CASSLEGQLAYNEQFF

v_call: TRBV7-2
j_call: TRBJ2-7
d_call: .
cdr3_aa: CASSSERGPWGSSYEQYF

v_call: TRBV12-5
j_call: TRBJ2-3
d_call: .
cdr3_aa: CASGLVRAAQDTDTQYF

v_call: TRBV2
j_call: TRBJ1-2
d_call: .
cdr3_aa: CASSDSVYYGYTF

v_call: TRBV18
j_call: TRBJ2-5
d_call: TRBD2
cdr3_aa: CASSPGSGRSETQYF

v_call: TRBV2
j_call: TRBJ2-2
d_call: TRBD1
cdr3_aa: CASHRGNTGELFF

v_call: TRBV29-1
j_call: TRBJ2-1
d_call: TRBD2
cdr3_aa: CSVRTSDEQFF

v_call: TRBV27
j_call: TRBJ1-4
d_call: TRBD1
cdr3_aa: CASSFDRGNEKLFF

v_call: TRBV5-1
j_call: TRBJ2-5
d_call: TRBD2
cdr3_aa: CASSREGGETQYF

v_call: TRBV28
j_call: TRBJ1-3
d_call: .
cdr3_aa: CASSFEEILSSGNTIYF

v_call: TRBV19
j_call: TRBJ1-5
d_call: .
cdr3_aa: CASSSMTGAFNQPQHF

v_call: TRBV10-2
j_call: TRBJ1-2
d_call: TRBD1
cdr3_aa: CASGRPGQVHYGYTF

v_call: TRBV28
j_call: TRBJ2-1
d_call: .
cdr3_aa: CASSQGAGFRGEQFF

v_call: TRBV7-9
j_call: TRBJ2-2
d_call: .
cdr3_aa: CASVFGVAGELFF

v_call: TRBV4-1
j_call: TRBJ2-2
d_call: TRBD2
cdr3_aa: CASSQGSSAGGPGAGELFF

v_call: TRBV5-4
j_call: TRBJ1-2
d_call: .
cdr3_aa: CASSRDGSYGYTF

v_call: TRBV7-2
j_call: TRBJ1-2
d_call: .
cdr3_aa: CASRGSGFYGYTF

v_call: TRBV7-3
j_call: TRBJ2-7
d_call: TRBD2
cdr3_aa: CASSMGGRAVGMDEQYF

v_call: TRBV6-1
j_call: TRBJ1-1
d_call: .
cdr3_aa: CASRKNTEAFF

v_call: TRBV6-5
j_call: TRBJ2-2
d_call: TRBD2
cdr3_aa: CASKRLAGDTGELFF

v_call: TRBV15
j_call: TRBJ2-1
d_call: .
cdr3_aa: CATSIGYNEQFF

v_call: TRBV7-2
j_call: TRBJ2-3
d_call: TRBD2
cdr3_aa: CASSLGSSGSTDTQYF

v_call: TRBV7-3
j_call: TRBJ2-1
d_call: TRBD2
cdr3_aa: CASSLNAGGRGYNEQFF

v_call: TRBV27
j_call: TRBJ2-2
d_call: .
cdr3_aa: CASSFERVNTGELFF

v_call: TRBV5-1
j_call: TRBJ1-5
d_call: .
cdr3_aa: CASSPDGRVQPQHF

v_call: TRBV11-2
j_call: TRBJ1-2
d_call: .
cdr3_aa: CASSLAAGTNYGYTF

v_call: TRBV7-9
j_call: TRBJ2-3
d_call: .
cdr3_aa: CASSLIPVRVTDTQYF